The clone carrying this T cell receptor beta chain was found a few times. TCRdb used MiXCR to reprocess the 5' RACE reads, holding one entry per CDR3 protein. The sample yields about 610,000 distinct CDR3 sequences, around 15% seen once. The sample belongs to a study of T-cell memory formation after mild COVID-19. The length of the CDR3 is 16 residues. Per the germline V gene, CDR1 is MNHEY and CDR2 is SVGAGI. Losses at the gene ends were 2 bases for V and 0 bases for J; bases not matched to a gene: 4. This receptor was identified in an adult woman who had mild COVID-19 (a few samples of this study predate the infection). Cell type and time point are not known. This sequence joins TRBV6-5 and TRBJ2-1, with 7 bases fitting TRBD2. Sample: PBMCs or a T cell subset sorted from them (not recorded which). The CDR3 DNA follows: TGTGCCAGCAGTTACCAGGGCGGGAGCTCCTACAATGAGCAGTTCTTC. Translation: CASSYQGGSSYNEQFF.